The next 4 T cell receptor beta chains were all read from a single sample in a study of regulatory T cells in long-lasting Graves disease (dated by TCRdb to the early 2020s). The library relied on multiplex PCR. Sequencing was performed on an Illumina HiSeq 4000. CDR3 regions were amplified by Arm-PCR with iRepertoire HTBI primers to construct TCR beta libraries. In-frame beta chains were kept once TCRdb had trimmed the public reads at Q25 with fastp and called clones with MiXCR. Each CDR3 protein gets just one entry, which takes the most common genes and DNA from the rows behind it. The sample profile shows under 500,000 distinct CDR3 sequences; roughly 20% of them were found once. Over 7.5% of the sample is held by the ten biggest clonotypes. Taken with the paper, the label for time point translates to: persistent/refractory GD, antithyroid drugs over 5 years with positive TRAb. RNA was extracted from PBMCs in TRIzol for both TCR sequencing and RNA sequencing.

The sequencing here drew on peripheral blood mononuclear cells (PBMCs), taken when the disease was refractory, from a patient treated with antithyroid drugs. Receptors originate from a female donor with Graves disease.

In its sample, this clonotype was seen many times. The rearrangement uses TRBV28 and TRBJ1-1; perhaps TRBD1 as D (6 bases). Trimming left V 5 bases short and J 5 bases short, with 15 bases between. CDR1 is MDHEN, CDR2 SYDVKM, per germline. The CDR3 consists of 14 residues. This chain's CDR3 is CASSVDSRGTEAFF. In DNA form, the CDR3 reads TGTGCCAGCAGTGTGGACAGCCGGGGGACTGAAGCTTTCTTT.

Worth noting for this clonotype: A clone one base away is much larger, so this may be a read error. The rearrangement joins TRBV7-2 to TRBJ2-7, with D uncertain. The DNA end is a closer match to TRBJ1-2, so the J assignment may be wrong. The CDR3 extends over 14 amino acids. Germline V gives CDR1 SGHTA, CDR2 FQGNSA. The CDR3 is CACRSLGTLGGYTF. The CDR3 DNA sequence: TGTGCCTGCCGCTCTTTAGGTACACTGGGTGGCTACACCTTC.

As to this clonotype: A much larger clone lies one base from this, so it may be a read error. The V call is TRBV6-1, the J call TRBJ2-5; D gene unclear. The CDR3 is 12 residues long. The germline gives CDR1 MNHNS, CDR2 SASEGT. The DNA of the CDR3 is TGTGCCAACAGTGACAATCAAGAGACCCAGTACTTC. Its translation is CANSDNQETQYF.

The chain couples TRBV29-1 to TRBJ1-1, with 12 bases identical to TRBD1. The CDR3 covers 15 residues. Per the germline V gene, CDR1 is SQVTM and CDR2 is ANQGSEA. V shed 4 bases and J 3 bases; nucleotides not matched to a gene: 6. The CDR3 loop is CSVVGTGGADTEAFF. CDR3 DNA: TGCAGCGTTGTCGGGACAGGGGGCGCGGACACTGAAGCTTTCTTT.